This is a list of T cell receptor beta chains from one sample in a study of blood T cell repertoires in COVID-19. Libraries were prepared by immunoSEQ multiplex PCR; TCRdb keeps only in-frame clonotypes and omits some of them. The sample carries approximately 240,000 clones, just under 85% recorded once. The sequenced sample was PBMCs or T cells enriched from blood (not recorded which). The receptors come from a woman between 35 and 50 years old with acute COVID-19. Each CDR3 is given with its conserved first and last residue. A D gene is named only where the DNA matches it firmly. A row's size may be missing; if present it is once, few, many or a size class.

CDR3nt: TGCGCCAGCAGCCATATACAGCGGAGTGTTCGACTAGCTCGAGAGACCCAGTACTTC
CDR3aa: CASSHIQRSVRLARETQYF
abundance: -
d_gene: TRBD2
j_gene: TRBJ2-5
v_gene: TRBV5-1

CDR3nt: TGTGCCAGCAGTTTATATATCCGATGGACAGGGGTGAACACTGAAGCTTTCTTT
CDR3aa: CASSLYIRWTGVNTEAFF
abundance: -
d_gene: TRBD1
j_gene: TRBJ1-1
v_gene: TRBV28

CDR3nt: TGTGCCAGCAGCCAAGGGCCCTCCTCAGGACTAGCGACCCAGTACTTC
CDR3aa: CASSQGPSSGLATQYF
abundance: -
d_gene: TRBD2
j_gene: TRBJ2-5
v_gene: TRBV3-1/TRBV3-2

CDR3nt: TGCGCCAGCAACTCTTTACAGGGGGCCACTGAAGCTTTCTTT
CDR3aa: CASNSLQGATEAFF
abundance: few
d_gene: TRBD1
j_gene: TRBJ1-1
v_gene: TRBV10-2

CDR3nt: TGTGCCAGCAGCCAACGCACCGGGACACCCTTAAGCTACACCTTC
CDR3aa: CASSQRTGTPLSYTF
abundance: once
d_gene: -
j_gene: TRBJ1-2
v_gene: TRBV4-2

CDR3nt: TGTGCCAGCAGCGGTACTAGCGGGGGGGCCTACAATGAGCAGTTCTTC
CDR3aa: CASSGTSGGAYNEQFF
abundance: once
d_gene: TRBD2
j_gene: TRBJ2-1
v_gene: TRBV7-3

CDR3nt: TGTGCCTGGACTAGCGGCATCTACGAGCAGTACTTC
CDR3aa: CAWTSGIYEQYF
abundance: -
d_gene: TRBD2
j_gene: TRBJ2-7
v_gene: TRBV30

CDR3nt: TGTGCCAGCAGTGAATATGATGGGGCAGGCAACTCCTACGAGCAGTACTTC
CDR3aa: CASSEYDGAGNSYEQYF
abundance: few
d_gene: -
j_gene: TRBJ2-7
v_gene: TRBV25-1

CDR3nt: TGTGCCAGCTCACTTGGGGGACAGGGTGCAGAGACCCGGTACTTC
CDR3aa: CASSLGGQGAETRYF
abundance: -
d_gene: TRBD1
j_gene: TRBJ2-5
v_gene: TRBV18

CDR3nt: TGTGCCACCAGTGACGGGACAGACGGCTCACCCCTCCACTTT
CDR3aa: CATSDGTDGSPLHF
abundance: many
d_gene: TRBD1
j_gene: TRBJ1-6
v_gene: TRBV24-1

CDR3nt: TGCGCCAGCACGCTGTCAGGGAAGGACGTTGCTAACTATGGCTACACCTTC
CDR3aa: CASTLSGKDVANYGYTF
abundance: -
d_gene: -
j_gene: TRBJ1-2
v_gene: TRBV5-1

CDR3nt: TGTGCCAGTAGTATATCGGCAGGGGGCCACCAGCCCCAGCATTTT
CDR3aa: CASSISAGGHQPQHF
abundance: -
d_gene: TRBD1
j_gene: TRBJ1-5
v_gene: TRBV19

CDR3nt: TGTGCCAGCAGCTTATTGACTAGTGCCTCGAATGAGCAGTTCTTC
CDR3aa: CASSLLTSASNEQFF
abundance: -
d_gene: -
j_gene: TRBJ2-1
v_gene: TRBV11-3

CDR3nt: TGTGCCAGCACGCTGTATGGGAAGTCGGCGGGGGAGCAGTACTTC
CDR3aa: CASTLYGKSAGEQYF
abundance: once
d_gene: -
j_gene: TRBJ2-7
v_gene: TRBV27

CDR3nt: TGTGCCAGCAGTCGTGGACTAGCATCTGAGCAGTTCTTC
CDR3aa: CASSRGLASEQFF
abundance: -
d_gene: TRBD2
j_gene: TRBJ2-1
v_gene: TRBV28

CDR3nt: TGTGCCAGCAGCCCGGACACACTAAACACCATATATTTT
CDR3aa: CASSPDTLNTIYF
abundance: -
d_gene: -
j_gene: TRBJ1-3
v_gene: TRBV12-3/TRBV12-4

CDR3nt: TGTGCCATCAGTGACCCAAGGGTTAGCGGGATCTCCTACGAGCAGTACTTC
CDR3aa: CAISDPRVSGISYEQYF
abundance: many
d_gene: TRBD2
j_gene: TRBJ2-7
v_gene: TRBV10-3